A single sample is the source of the 19 T cell receptor beta chains below, sequenced in a study of T cell repertoires in cytomegalovirus infection. TCRdb independently ran MiXCR on the reads; one entry per CDR3 protein. Among roughly 990,000 distinct CDR3 sequences listed, about a third were seen once. Their antigens remain unidentified. Sample: cultured CD8+ T cells from PBMCs, taken from culture after CMV antigen stimulation. The source of these receptors is a human donor in good health (CMV status not recorded). Some clones in this sample may be carry-over from other donors' samples.

This chain uses TRBV9 with TRBJ2-1; D perhaps matches TRBD2 (6 bases). Germline CDR1 SGDLS, CDR2 YYNGEE. The CDR3 is made up of 16 amino acids. The ends were cut back, 7 bases at V and 6 bases at J, with 23 bases in the middle. The chain's CDR3 is CASGFPEGQGGNEQFF. The CDR3, as DNA: TGTGCCAGCGGATTCCCTGAAGGCCAGGGAGGCAATGAGCAGTTCTTC.

The gene calls are TRBV6-5 and TRBJ2-4, with TRBD1 matching over 10 bases. The germline CDR1 and CDR2 sequences are MNHEY and SVGAGI. The CDR3 is made up of 15 amino acids. V shed 6 bases, J shed 6 bases, and the junction held 8 bases outside the gene matches. CDR3 amino acids: CASRKDRGLRNIQYF. Here the CDR3 DNA reads TGTGCCAGCAGAAAGGACAGGGGGTTGAGAAACATTCAGTACTTC.

This sequence joins TRBV10-3 and TRBJ1-3; no reliable D call. Germline values: CDR1 ENHRY, CDR2 SYGVKD. V was clipped by 3 bases and J by 0 bases, with 6 bases between them. The CDR3 contains 14 residues. The CDR3 protein is CAISDEISGNTIYF. The DNA for the CDR3 is TGTGCCATCAGTGATGAAATCTCTGGAAACACCATATATTTT.

On this clonotype itself: One junction end does not reproduce the germline sequence, and a read error may be involved. The gene calls are TRBV4-1 and TRBJ2-1; TRBD2 matches at 8 bases. Germline-derived CDR1 and CDR2 are MGHRA and YSYEKL. The CDR3 totals 16 residues. The CDR3 DNA follows: TGTGCCAGCAGCCTTGCGGGACTAGGAGTGTACAATGAGCAGTTCTTC. Amino acid sequence: CASSLAGLGVYNEQFF.

This clonotype was detected many times. The chain links TRBV12-3 or TRBV12-4 to TRBJ2-5, with D perhaps matching TRBD1 (5 bases). The CDR3 has 16 residues. The V end lost 4 bases, the J end lost 4 bases, and 19 bases lay between the germline ends. CDR3 protein: CASSSLNIRVGETQYF. As DNA, the CDR3 is TGTGCCAGCAGTTCGCTTAATATCAGGGTTGGAGAGACCCAGTACTTC.

The chain employs TRBV27 and TRBJ2-3; 8 bases fit TRBD1. The germline V gene has CDR1 MNHEY and CDR2 SMNVEV (reference sequence). V dropped 6 bases and J dropped 3; count of bases not matched to a gene: 8. The CDR3 sequence is 15 residues long. This CDR3 is CASRPRTGKTDTQYF. The DNA of the CDR3 is TGTGCCAGCAGACCCCGGACAGGGAAGACAGATACGCAGTATTTT.

This clonotype turned up a few times. The gene calls are TRBV4-1 and TRBJ1-1; no clear D gene. Trimming pared 6 bases from V and 2 bases from J, leaving 13 bases between. Looked up from germline, CDR1 is MGHRA and CDR2 is YSYEKL. The CDR3 totals 14 residues. CDR3 protein: CASSGAGGNTEAFF. For the CDR3, the DNA is TGCGCCAGCAGTGGAGCGGGCGGAAACACTGAAGCTTTCTTT.

The gene calls are TRBV6-1 and TRBJ2-2, with 7 bases lining up with TRBD2. The CDR3 sequence is 15 residues long. Germline CDR1 and CDR2: MNHNS and SASEGT. V lost 8 bases, J lost 7 bases, and 13 bases stayed unmatched. CDR3 in amino acids: CASHLNRGGSGELFF. CDR3 bases: TGTGCCAGCCATCTTAATCGCGGGGGAAGCGGGGAGCTGTTTTTT.

This chain uses TRBV4-1 with TRBJ2-7; 9 nucleotides align to TRBD2. The CDR3 sequence is 15 residues long. The V gene's germline CDR1 is MGHRA and CDR2 YSYEKL. The V and J ends lost 0 bases and 5 bases, in that order; junction bases with no gene match: 5. CDR3 residues: CASSQDETSGHEQYF. The CDR3 coding sequence is TGCGCCAGCAGCCAAGATGAGACTAGCGGCCACGAGCAGTACTTC.

J is TRBJ1-4 and V is TRBV9; no reliable D call. The ends were cut back, 4 bases at V and 5 bases at J, with 15 bases in the middle. The CDR3 is 15 residues long. Germline assignment: CDR1 SGDLS and CDR2 YYNGEE. The CDR3 nucleotides read TGTGCCAGCAGCACCTCCACCGTCCCGAATGAAAAACTGTTTTTT. Residues: CASSTSTVPNEKLFF. Full variable domain (rest looked up from reference TRBV9 and TRBJ1-4): DSGVTQTPKHLITATGQRVTLRCSPRSGDLSVYWYQQSLDQGLQFLIQYYNGEERAKGNILERFSAQQFPDLHSELNLSSLELGDSALYFCASSTSTVPNEKLFFGSGTQLSVL.

This clonotype was picked up a small number of times. The genes are TRBV7-9 and TRBJ2-5, with TRBD1 matching 7 bases. The V segment lost 5 bases and the J segment 5 bases; nucleotides outside the gene matches: 5. The CDR3 covers 13 residues. Germline V CDR1 and CDR2: SEHNR, FQNEAQ (reference sequence). The CDR3 sequence is CASSPTGPETQYF. CDR3 bases: TGTGCCAGCAGCCCGACAGGGCCGGAGACCCAGTACTTC.

There are a few counts of this clonotype. V usage is TRBV6-6 and J usage is TRBJ1-1, with D possibly TRBD1 on 5 matching bases. Germline assignment: CDR1 MNHNY and CDR2 SVGAGI (reference sequence). This CDR3 spans 13 amino acids. Trimming took 2 bases from V and 4 from J, leaving 8 bases between them. CDR3 protein: CASSYGDRTEAFF. In DNA form, the CDR3 reads TGTGCCAGCAGTTACGGGGACCGCACTGAAGCTTTCTTT.

Many counts were recorded for this clonotype. The rearrangement links TRBV7-9 to TRBJ1-5; D is ambiguous. Trimming shortened V by 0 bases and J by 5 bases, and 8 bases separated the two germline ends. The germline V gene has CDR1 SEHNR and CDR2 FQNEAQ (reference sequence). The length of the CDR3 is 14 residues. CDR3 sequence: CASSLATGDQPQHF. The CDR3 DNA reads as TGTGCCAGCAGCTTAGCCACCGGCGATCAGCCCCAGCATTTT.

The chain joins TRBV27 to TRBJ1-2, with TRBD1 matching 9 bases. Germline CDR1 reads MNHEY; CDR2 reads SMNVEV (reference sequence). The CDR3 contains 16 residues. V lost 0 bases and J lost 2; bases outside the gene matches: 4. CDR3 nucleotide sequence: TGTGCCAGCAGTTTATCGGTCGACAGGGGGAACTATGGCTACACCTTC. Amino acids: CASSLSVDRGNYGYTF.

In the case of this clonotype: An end of the junction differs from the germline gene, which may be a read error. V usage is TRBV4-1 and J usage is TRBJ2-1; D possibly uses TRBD1 or TRBD2 (5 bases each). The CDR3 length is 14 residues. Germline CDR1 MGHRA, CDR2 YSYEKL. Here the CDR3 reads CASSQEGSKTWQFF. The CDR3 DNA reads as TGTGCCAGCAGCCAAGAGGGGTCAAAAACATGGCAGTTCTTC.

V gene TRBV29-1 combines with J gene TRBJ2-7; the match to TRBD1 covers 7 bases. Germline CDR1 is SQVTM and CDR2 is ANQGSEA. The J segment lost 0 bases and the V segment lost 2 bases, leaving 7 bases of the junction unmatched. CDR3 length equals 15 residues. CDR3 sequence (DNA): TGCAGCGTTGAAATCGGACAGGTTAGCTCCTACGAGCAGTACTTC. Translation: CSVEIGQVSSYEQYF.

This clonotype was seen many times. The genes are TRBV7-6 and TRBJ1-2; tentative D call: TRBD1 (6 bases). Trimming pared 5 bases from V and 1 base from J, leaving 20 bases between. The CDR3 sequence is 17 residues long. The germline V gene has CDR1 SGHVS and CDR2 FNYEAQ. In DNA, the CDR3 is TGTGCCAGCAGCCAGACCGGGACACCATATAGTAACTATGGCTACACCTTC. Protein product: CASSQTGTPYSNYGYTF. The variable domain in full, completed from reference TRBV7-6 and TRBJ1-2, reads GAGVSQSPRYKVTKRGQDVALRCDPISGHVSLYWYRQALGQGPEFLTYFNYEAQQDKSGLPNDRFSAERPEGSISTLTIQRTEQRDSAMYRCASSQTGTPYSNYGYTFGSGTRLTVV.

This clonotype turned up a few times. The gene calls are TRBV27 and TRBJ1-2; weak D call: TRBD1 (6 bases). Germline CDR1 MNHEY, CDR2 SMNVEV (reference sequence). V lost 2 bases and J lost 4, with 11 bases in between. The CDR3 totals 14 residues. The DNA of the CDR3 is TGTGCCAGCAGTTTAAGGGGGGCCAGCTATGGCTACACCTTC. The encoded protein is CASSLRGASYGYTF.

The chain combines TRBV7-8 with TRBJ1-4; the D is unclear. Germline V gives CDR1 SGHVS, CDR2 FQNEAQ. The CDR3 covers 16 residues. Trimming removed 2 bases from V and 8 bases from J, with 18 bases in between. The CDR3 reads CASSLPSTSFSEKLFF. The CDR3 coding sequence is TGTGCCAGCAGCTTACCATCGACAAGCTTTTCGGAAAAACTGTTTTTT.